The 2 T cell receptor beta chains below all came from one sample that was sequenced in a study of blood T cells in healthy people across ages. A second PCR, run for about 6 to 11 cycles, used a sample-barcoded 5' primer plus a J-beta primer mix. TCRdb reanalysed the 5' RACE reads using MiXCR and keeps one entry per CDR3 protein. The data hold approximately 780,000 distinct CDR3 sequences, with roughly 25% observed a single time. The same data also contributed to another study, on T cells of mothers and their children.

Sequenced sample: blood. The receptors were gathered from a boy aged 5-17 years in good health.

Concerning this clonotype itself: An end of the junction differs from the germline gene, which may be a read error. The CDR3: CAGSLGGGTEAFF. The CDR3 DNA follows: TGTGCCGGCAGTCTGGGAGGGGGTACTGAAGCTTTCTTT. The chain links TRBV28 to TRBJ1-1; D is possibly TRBD1 (6 bases). The CDR3 is made up of 13 amino acids. Per germline, CDR1 MDHEN and CDR2 SYDVKM.

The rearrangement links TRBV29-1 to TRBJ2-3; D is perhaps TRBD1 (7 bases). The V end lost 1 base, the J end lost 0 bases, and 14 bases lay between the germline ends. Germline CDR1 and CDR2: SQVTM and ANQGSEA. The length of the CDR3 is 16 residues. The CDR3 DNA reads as TGCAGCGTTGAAGTTCTCAGGGGGGTTAGCACAGATACGCAGTATTTT. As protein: CSVEVLRGVSTDTQYF.